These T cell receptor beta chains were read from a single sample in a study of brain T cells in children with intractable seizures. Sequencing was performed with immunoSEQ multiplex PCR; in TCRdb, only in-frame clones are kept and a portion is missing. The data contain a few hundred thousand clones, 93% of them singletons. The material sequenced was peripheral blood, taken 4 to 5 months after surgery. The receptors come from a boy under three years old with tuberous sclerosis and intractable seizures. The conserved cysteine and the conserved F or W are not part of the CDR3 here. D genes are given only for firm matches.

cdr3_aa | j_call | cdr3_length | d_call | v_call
ASKWAGQAYTEAF | TRBJ1-1 | 13 | TRBD1 | TRBV28
ASSTGGRSYNEQF | TRBJ2-1 | 13 | - | TRBV9
AWSIGAGGSTDTQY | TRBJ2-3 | 14 | TRBD2 | TRBV30
ASSLASSANEKLF | TRBJ1-4 | 13 | - | TRBV5-6
ASSSGGVGNYGYT | TRBJ1-2 | 13 | - | TRBV6-5
ATSDSRDRVNEQF | TRBJ2-1 | 13 | TRBD1 | TRBV24-1
ASTWRADTQY | TRBJ2-3 | 10 | - | TRBV2
ASSFRQGFVDEQF | TRBJ2-1 | 13 | - | TRBV27
ASSQAEGQPQH | TRBJ1-5 | 11 | - | TRBV3-1/TRBV3-2
ARSLVESGANVLT | TRBJ2-6 | 13 | - | TRBV5-3
ASSVGSGENNEQF | TRBJ2-1 | 13 | TRBD2 | TRBV9
ASSYSRFSGNTIY | TRBJ1-3 | 13 | - | TRBV6-5
AWSVKGQGGEKLF | TRBJ1-4 | 13 | - | TRBV30
ASSFPGQGADTQY | TRBJ2-3 | 13 | TRBD1 | TRBV7-9
ASSQKGGNTIY | TRBJ1-3 | 11 | - | TRBV5-1
SVRKPRDYGYT | TRBJ1-2 | 11 | - | TRBV29-1
ASSADSGRGGPTNEKLF | TRBJ1-4 | 17 | - | TRBV6-1
ASSFGDGGRPSEQY | TRBJ2-7 | 14 | - | TRBV7-9
ASSSRDRKYTGELF | TRBJ2-2 | 14 | TRBD1 | TRBV7-9
ASSIFRRGKKNEAF | TRBJ1-1 | 14 | - | TRBV19
ASSLPPKGSYEQY | TRBJ2-7 | 13 | - | TRBV28
ASSLRAEEKLF | TRBJ1-4 | 11 | - | TRBV13
ASSPRDSFLAGNQPQH | TRBJ1-5 | 16 | - | TRBV4-1
ASSPLTGRFVGELF | TRBJ2-2 | 14 | - | TRBV11-2
ASSQGLQFYGYT | TRBJ1-2 | 12 | - | TRBV14
ASSSRVFMGYT | TRBJ1-2 | 11 | - | TRBV27
ASSYSQGPYSPLH | TRBJ1-6 | 13 | - | TRBV6-5
ASSLGQGVTGELF | TRBJ2-2 | 13 | - | TRBV19
ATWDRGINQPQH | TRBJ1-5 | 12 | TRBD1 | TRBV6-5
ASSPGGDTEAF | TRBJ1-1 | 11 | - | TRBV28
ASSEAQTYEQY | TRBJ2-7 | 11 | - | TRBV6-1
ASSFPGENQPQH | TRBJ1-5 | 12 | - | TRBV11-2
ASSDRQGARSGNTIY | TRBJ1-3 | 15 | TRBD1 | TRBV6-1
ASSVGTRHTDTQY | TRBJ2-3 | 13 | - | TRBV9
ARESTDPANYGYT | TRBJ1-2 | 13 | - | TRBV2
ATSRDRTKTSETQY | TRBJ2-5 | 14 | - | TRBV15
AISIGGANEKLF | TRBJ1-4 | 12 | - | TRBV24-1